This T cell receptor beta chain comes out of a study of cytomegalovirus exposure and HLA in healthy donors (dated by TCRdb to about 2017). About the investigation overall: According to an earlier analysis of 550 to 700 of the donors, about 179 million T cells yielded 95 million to 140 million unique TCR beta sequences and 276 Gb of sequence data. Every discovery cohort repertoire had been produced on one sequencing platform. An earlier analysis of fewer than 700 of the donors applied high-throughput TCR beta sequencing to assess whether each TCR beta V gene segment acted as functional or pseudogenic. Roughly 300 gigabases of sequencing data and tens of millions of unique TCR sequences were included in an early release covering several hundred HLA-typed donors. A handful of DR-DQ haplotypes were handled as single units for association and clustering because linkage in the cohort was strong. Alongside the repertoire data, information on donor age, sex, ethnicity and CMV serostatus was compiled. Of the 300 to 500 genotyped donors, 70% to 90% were placed in the genetic ancestry cluster associated with self-reported Caucasian donors. HLA typing covered class I and class II loci at four-digit resolution. A later genetic analysis used genome-wide SNP genotypes for about three fifths of the roughly 700 donors, treating that subset as a discovery cohort. The study used immunosequencing to profile the T cell repertoires of around 600 subjects and linked those repertoires to cytomegalovirus serostatus. Rather than using new phenotypic data, the later analysis identified candidate immune exposures from TCR beta sequences and from how often those sequences occurred across donors. Typing coverage differed by locus: A, B, C, DRB1 and DQB1 were typed in roughly 629-630 donors, DQA1 in about 500, DPA1 in approximately 610, and DPB1 in just under 490. High-throughput TCR immunosequencing, statistical association of individual TCRs with disease status, and machine learning were combined to predict cytomegalovirus infection status. On average, 235,054 unique TCR beta nucleotide sequences were sequenced per donor among some 430 genotyped donors of the cohort, with 15% to 20% of those sequences being non-productive. A later analysis re-examined previously published TCR beta repertoires from hundreds of donors and added high-resolution HLA genotyping to investigate patterns of TCR occurrence. A separate validation cohort of 90 to 150 different subjects was used in addition to the roughly 720-subject first cohort. The study aimed to test whether signatures of past pathogen exposure could be identified by cataloging public T cell receptors.

The library relied on the immunoSEQ multiplex PCR assay. For the multiplex PCR, a mixture combining 60 forward primers for TCR Vbeta segments and 13 reverse primers for TCR Jbeta segments was used. The CDR3 region of rearranged TCR beta genes was amplified from genomic DNA with a multiplex PCR assay. The amplified TCR beta libraries were sequenced on the Illumina HiSeq System as 87-base-pair reads. In the source study's methods: Across the 700 or so repertoires, a later analysis counted tens of millions of unique TCR beta chains, around 10 million of which were shared by at least two donors. Raw reads were error-corrected and collapsed into unique sequences by a nearest-neighbor algorithm in which closely related sequences were merged to remove PCR and sequencing errors. To assign V, D and J gene segments, CDR3 sequences were aligned to IMGT reference sequences. For a sequence to be retained, a match of at least six nucleotides was required to both a V gene segment and a J gene segment. Rearrangements were classified as productive when the CDR3 lacked stop codons and remained in frame with V and J, and all other rearrangements were classified as non-productive. Following IMGT convention, CDR3 was defined as the stretch from the second conserved V-encoded cysteine up to the conserved J-encoded phenylalanine. In an earlier analysis of more than 550 of the donors, sequences lacking an unambiguous match to a single V gene segment were excluded. An earlier analysis of fewer than 650 of the donors classified V segments as functional when productive rearrangements were above 56.7% and as segregating when the standard deviation between donors was above 5%. A statistical classification framework was built for diagnosing cytomegalovirus status from the catalog of TCR beta chain sequences. V and J gene assignment, in a later analysis, came from comparing TCR nucleotide sequences with IMGT/GENE-DB human TR gene sequences. A later analysis assigned CDR3 sequences and most-parsimonious VDJ recombination scenarios with the TCRdist pipeline. In a later analysis, every TCR beta chain was defined by the combination of its CDR3 amino acid sequence and its V-gene family, and reads without a unique V-gene family were dropped. To address suspected cross-contamination and a sequencing artifact, a later analysis removed several hundred highly shared, low-generation-probability nucleotide sequences. A later analysis calculated a clonal expansion index for each public chain from normalized within-repertoire ranks of inferred template counts. A later analysis computed generation probabilities with a VDJ recombination model fitted to out-of-frame rearrangements, and checked the results against IGoR. Hypergeometric tests were used in a later analysis to score TCR-TCR, TCR-HLA and TCR-CMV co-occurrence, with a repertoire-size bias correction applied to the TCR pairs. False discovery rates were estimated in a later analysis by permuting HLA or CMV assignments 20 times. In a later analysis, co-occurring TCRs were grouped with DBSCAN, and TCRdist sequence similarity was added when clustering was performed within HLA-allele-positive subsets. Repertoires with fewer than 30,000 or more than 120,000 public chains, plus five repertoires with anomalous nucleotide sharing, were excluded from co-occurrence clustering. TCRdb re-hosts the immuneACCESS table, in-frame sequences only. Its copies lack some clones; in the studies checked, an unresolved V gene accounts for under half of them, and the cause for the rest is not known. V, J and clone size reflect that table, while D and trimming were determined from the DNA. The sample table records 100,000 to 150,000 clones; around 76% of these occur just once. In total, the top ten clones hold approximately 1.7% of the sample.

On this clone: Its antigen specificity is not known. There are no base qualities to consult, and no much larger clone falls within one base.

Trimming takes 7 bases off V and 5 bases off J; junction bases not matched to a gene: 4. The germline V gene sets CDR1 to MNHNS and CDR2 to SASEGT. Measured from the cysteine to the phenylalanine, the CDR3 is 12 residues long. Of all the DNA, just the CDR3 is kept, 36 bases in frame from base 1. The cohort consisted of 600 to 750 healthy bone marrow donors. At the time of sampling, all cohort members were nominally healthy, though unrecorded immune exposures were likely present. The donor was CMV seronegative and belonged to the group of 320 or so seronegative cohort members. A peripheral blood sample was collected from each donor, and TCR beta sequencing was performed on peripheral blood mononuclear cells. The Qiagen DNeasy Blood Extraction Kit was used to extract genomic DNA from the blood cell samples. Results and caveats for the whole study, not just this receptor: Across donors, most TCR sequences were observed very rarely, whereas some public TCRs were present in many individuals. The sequencing pipeline was judged likely to have produced a cluster of highly shared sequence variants as a technical artifact. This cohort had only TCR beta chains sequenced, and the lack of alpha or paired-chain data limited which features could be detected. The authors suggested that the approach could potentially be generalized to other disease states and immunological phenotypes. According to a later analysis, TCR association rates differed among HLA loci, with DRB1 alleles showing the most associated TCRs and HLA-C alleles showing the fewest. The classifier was reported to diagnose cytomegalovirus status with high specificity and sensitivity in both the original and validation cohorts. According to a later analysis, most CMV-associated TCR beta chains appeared to be HLA-restricted, and the HLA associations seemed to be driven largely by CMV exposure. HLA typing was unavailable for some donors at each locus, so association tests used only the typed subset. Correlated functional status among segregating V segments might be attributable to linkage disequilibrium, but an unknown experimental factor could not be ruled out. V-gene and J-gene trimming of TCR beta chains was associated with a missense DCLRE1C variant in a later genetic analysis, and the association was replicated in an independent cohort. Specific HLA alleles were associated with over 15,000 TCR beta sequences at a false discovery rate of 0.05 in a later analysis. A further reported finding was that TCR beta sequences accurately predicted the HLA-A and HLA-B alleles for most subjects in the first cohort. A later analysis reported that several top co-occurrence clusters appeared linked to parvovirus B19, influenza, CMV and Epstein-Barr virus. For the cohort, immune exposure information was limited to CMV serostatus. Because counts were too low, around 17 rarely observed V segments, including chromosome 9 orphons, were left out of the earlier analysis of over 550 of the donors. In vitro tests confirmed that three of the cytomegalovirus-associated TCR beta chains recognize cytomegalovirus antigens. Compared with equally common non-associated chains, HLA-associated TCR beta chains in a later analysis were more clonally expanded and had lower generation probabilities. Strong co-occurrence of HLA alleles, especially DR and DQ, made assigning TCR associations to individual alleles difficult. Sequencing depth was assumed to be roughly uniform across donors in the presence/absence analyses, though that assumption may not hold. Some IMGT-functional V segments, including TRBV6-2 and TRBV6-3, could not be distinguished by the 87-base-pair reads and were therefore excluded. The study listed 164 TCR beta chains as associated with cytomegalovirus. A later genetic analysis reported fewer N-insertions in productive TCRs among donors in an Asian-associated ancestry cluster than the approximately 670-donor mean. In an earlier analysis of 587 of the donors, most TCR beta V segments were observed in productive rearrangements about 90% or about 30% of the time, broadly matching IMGT annotations.

The TCR comes from a woman between 50 and 59 years old in good health and CMV-seronegative. Sequenced material: PBMCs. Recombination joined TRBV6-1 with TRBJ1-2, with 7 bases aligning to TRBD1. The bases read TGTGCCAGCACGGACAGGCAATATGGCTACACCTTC. It translates as CASTDRQYGYTF.